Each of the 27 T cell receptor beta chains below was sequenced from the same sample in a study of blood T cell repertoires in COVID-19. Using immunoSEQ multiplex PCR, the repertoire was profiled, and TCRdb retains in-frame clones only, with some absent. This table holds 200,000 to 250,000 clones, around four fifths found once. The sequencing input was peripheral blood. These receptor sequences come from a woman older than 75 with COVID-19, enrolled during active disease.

This CDR3 reads CASSHRGFSNQPQHF. Here the CDR3 DNA reads TGTGCCAGCAGCCACAGGGGATTTAGCAATCAGCCCCAGCATTTT. The genes are TRBV5-6 and TRBJ1-5, with TRBD1 identical over 7 bases. The CDR3 runs 15 residues. V lost 4 bases, J lost 0 bases, and 4 bases stayed unmatched. CDR1 SGHDT and CDR2 YYEEEE come from the germline V gene. The variable domain in full, completed from reference TRBV5-6 and TRBJ1-5, reads DAGVTQSPTHLIKTRGQQVTLRCSPKSGHDTVSWYQQALGQGPQFIFQYYEEEERQRGNFPDRFSGHQFPNYSSELNVNALLLGDSALYLCASSHRGFSNQPQHFGDGTRLSIL.

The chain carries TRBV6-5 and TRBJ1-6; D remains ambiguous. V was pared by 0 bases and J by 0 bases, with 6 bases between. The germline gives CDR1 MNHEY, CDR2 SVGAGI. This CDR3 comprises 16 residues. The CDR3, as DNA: TGTGCCAGCAGTTACTCTAATCCCTCCTATAATTCACCCCTCCACTTT. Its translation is CASSYSNPSYNSPLHF.

This CDR3 reads CATSDGQVNEKLFF. The DNA for the CDR3 is TGTGCCACCAGTGATGGCCAGGTTAATGAAAAACTGTTTTTT. The chain has TRBV24-1 and TRBJ1-4; no clear D. Per the germline V gene, CDR1 is KGHDR and CDR2 is SFDVKD. Trimming cost V 3 bases and J 4 bases, with 8 bases left between them. This CDR3 is 14 amino acids long.

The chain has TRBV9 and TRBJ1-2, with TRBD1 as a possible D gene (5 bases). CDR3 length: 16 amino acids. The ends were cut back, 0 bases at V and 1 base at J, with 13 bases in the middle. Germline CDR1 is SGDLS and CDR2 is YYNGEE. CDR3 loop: CASSVGAGMGNYGYTF. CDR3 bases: TGTGCCAGCAGCGTAGGGGCAGGGATGGGTAACTATGGCTACACCTTC.

DNA for the CDR3: TGTGCCTGGATGTTACAGGAGAAGGGAGGTGAAAAACTGTTTTTT. Encoded protein: CAWMLQEKGGEKLFF. The V gene is TRBV30, the J gene TRBJ1-4; tentative D call: TRBD1 (5 bases). Germline V gene sequence: CDR1 GTSNPN, CDR2 SVGIG (reference sequence). CDR3 length equals 15 residues. The V and J ends lost 4 bases and 7 bases respectively, with 19 bases between them.

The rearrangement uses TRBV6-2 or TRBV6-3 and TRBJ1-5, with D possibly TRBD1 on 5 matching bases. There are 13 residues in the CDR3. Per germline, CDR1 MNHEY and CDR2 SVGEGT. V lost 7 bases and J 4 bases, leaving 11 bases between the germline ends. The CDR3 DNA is TGTGCCAGCACTTATCGGGGGAATCAGCCCCAGCATTTT. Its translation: CASTYRGNQPQHF.

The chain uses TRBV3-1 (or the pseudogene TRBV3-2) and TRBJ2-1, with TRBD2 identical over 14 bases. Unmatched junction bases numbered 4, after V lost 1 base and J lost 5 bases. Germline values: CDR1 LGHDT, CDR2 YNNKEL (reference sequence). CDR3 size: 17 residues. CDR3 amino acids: CASSQGGLAGGHNEQFF. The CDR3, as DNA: TGTGCCAGCAGCCAAGGCGGACTAGCGGGAGGCCACAATGAGCAGTTCTTC.

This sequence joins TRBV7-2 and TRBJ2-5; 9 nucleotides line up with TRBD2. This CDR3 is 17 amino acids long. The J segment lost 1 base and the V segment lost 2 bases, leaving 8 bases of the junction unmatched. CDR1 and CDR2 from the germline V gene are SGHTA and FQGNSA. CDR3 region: CASSLRIVSGGQETQYF. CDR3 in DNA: TGTGCCAGCAGCTTAAGGATTGTTAGCGGGGGCCAAGAGACCCAGTACTTC.

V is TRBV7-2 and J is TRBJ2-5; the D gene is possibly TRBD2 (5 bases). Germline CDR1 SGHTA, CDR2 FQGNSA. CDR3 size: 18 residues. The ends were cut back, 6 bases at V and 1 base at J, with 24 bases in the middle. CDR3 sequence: CASRIYYVSGSSQETQYF. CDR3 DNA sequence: TGTGCCAGCAGAATATATTACGTTTCGGGGAGCTCCCAAGAGACCCAGTACTTC.

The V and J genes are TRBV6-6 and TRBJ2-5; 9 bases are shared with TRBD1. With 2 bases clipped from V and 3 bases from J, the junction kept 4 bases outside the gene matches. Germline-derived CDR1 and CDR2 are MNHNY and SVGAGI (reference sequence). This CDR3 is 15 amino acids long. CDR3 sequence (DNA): TGTGCCAGCAGTTACCAGGGACAGGGAAAAGAGACCCAGTACTTC. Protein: CASSYQGQGKETQYF.

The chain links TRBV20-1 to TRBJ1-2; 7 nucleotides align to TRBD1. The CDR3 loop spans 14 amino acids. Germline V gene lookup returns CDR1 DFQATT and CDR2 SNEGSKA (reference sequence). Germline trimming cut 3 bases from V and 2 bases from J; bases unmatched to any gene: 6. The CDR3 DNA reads TGCAGTGCTAGTCGACCGGGACAGAACTATGGCTACACCTTC. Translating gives CSASRPGQNYGYTF.

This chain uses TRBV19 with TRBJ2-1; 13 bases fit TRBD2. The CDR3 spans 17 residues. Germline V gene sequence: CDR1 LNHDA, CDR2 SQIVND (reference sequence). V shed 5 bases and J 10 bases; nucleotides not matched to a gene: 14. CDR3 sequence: CASSPALLAGGPREQFF. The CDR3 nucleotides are TGTGCCAGTAGTCCGGCTTTACTAGCGGGAGGGCCGAGGGAGCAGTTCTTC.

This CDR3 is CASSLFNTEEPQHF. The CDR3 coding sequence is TGTGCCAGCAGTTTATTCAACACGGAGGAGCCCCAGCATTTT. J is TRBJ1-5 and V is TRBV27; D is ambiguous. The germline V gene encodes CDR1 MNHEY and CDR2 SMNVEV (reference sequence). CDR3 length equals 14 residues. The V end was cut by 1 base, the J end by 8 bases, with 12 bases between.

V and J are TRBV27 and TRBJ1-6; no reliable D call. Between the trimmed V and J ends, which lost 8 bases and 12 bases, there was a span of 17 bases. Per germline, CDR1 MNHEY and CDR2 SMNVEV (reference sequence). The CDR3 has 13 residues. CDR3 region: CASGPTGRIPLHF. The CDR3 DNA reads TGTGCCAGCGGACCGACGGGAAGAATACCCCTCCACTTT.

CDR3 nucleotides: TGCGCCAGCGGGCTAGCGGGAGTGGATGAGCAGTTCTTC. It is translated as CASGLAGVDEQFF. This sequence joins TRBV10-2 and TRBJ2-1, with 10 positions matching TRBD2. Per the germline V gene, CDR1 is WSHSY and CDR2 is SAAADI. The ends lost 8 bases at V and 8 bases at J; junction bases unmatched: 6. CDR3 length: 13 amino acids.

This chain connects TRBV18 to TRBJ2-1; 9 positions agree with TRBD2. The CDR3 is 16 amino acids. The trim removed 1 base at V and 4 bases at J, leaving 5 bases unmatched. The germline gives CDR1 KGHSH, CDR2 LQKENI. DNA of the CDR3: TGTGCCAGCTCACCACTAGCGGGAGTGAGTTACAATGAGCAGTTCTTC. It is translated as CASSPLAGVSYNEQFF.

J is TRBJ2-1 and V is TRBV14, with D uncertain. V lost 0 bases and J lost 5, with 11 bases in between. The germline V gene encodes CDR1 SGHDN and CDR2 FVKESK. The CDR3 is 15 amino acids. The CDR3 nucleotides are TGTGCCAGCAGCCAAGATCGATCGAGGAACAATGAGCAGTTCTTC. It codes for CASSQDRSRNNEQFF.

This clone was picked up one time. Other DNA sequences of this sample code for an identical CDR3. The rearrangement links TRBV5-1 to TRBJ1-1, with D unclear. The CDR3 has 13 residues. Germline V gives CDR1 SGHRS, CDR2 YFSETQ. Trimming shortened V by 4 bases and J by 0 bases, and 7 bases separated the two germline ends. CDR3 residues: CASSALMNTEAFF. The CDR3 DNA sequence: TGCGCCAGCAGCGCTCTAATGAACACTGAAGCTTTCTTT.

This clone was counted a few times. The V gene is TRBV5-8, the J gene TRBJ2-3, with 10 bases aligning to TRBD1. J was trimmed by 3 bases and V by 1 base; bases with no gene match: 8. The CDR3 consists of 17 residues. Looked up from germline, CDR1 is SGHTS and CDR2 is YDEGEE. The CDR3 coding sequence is TGTGCCAGCAGCTTGCTCCCGGGACAGGGGTTAACAGATACGCAGTATTTT. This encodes CASSLLPGQGLTDTQYF.

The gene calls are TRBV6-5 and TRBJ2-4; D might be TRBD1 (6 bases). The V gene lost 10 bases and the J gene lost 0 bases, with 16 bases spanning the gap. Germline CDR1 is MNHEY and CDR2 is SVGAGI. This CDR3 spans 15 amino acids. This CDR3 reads CATSRDITAKNIQYF. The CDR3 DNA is TGTGCCACCAGCCGGGACATAACAGCCAAAAACATTCAGTACTTC.

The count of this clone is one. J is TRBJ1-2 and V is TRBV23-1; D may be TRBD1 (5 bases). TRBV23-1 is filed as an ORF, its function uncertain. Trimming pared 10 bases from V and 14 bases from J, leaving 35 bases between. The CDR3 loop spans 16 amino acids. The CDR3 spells CAIPTLSWDGGRLMTF. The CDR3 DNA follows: TGCGCCATACCCACCCTGTCATGGGACGGGGGTAGGCTTATGACCTTC.

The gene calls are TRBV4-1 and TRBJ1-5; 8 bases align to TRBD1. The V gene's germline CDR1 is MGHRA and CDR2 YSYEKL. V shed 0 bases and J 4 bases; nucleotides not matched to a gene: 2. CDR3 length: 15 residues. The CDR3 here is CASSQEGTGNQPQHF. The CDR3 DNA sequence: TGCGCCAGCAGCCAAGAAGGGACAGGAAATCAGCCCCAGCATTTT.

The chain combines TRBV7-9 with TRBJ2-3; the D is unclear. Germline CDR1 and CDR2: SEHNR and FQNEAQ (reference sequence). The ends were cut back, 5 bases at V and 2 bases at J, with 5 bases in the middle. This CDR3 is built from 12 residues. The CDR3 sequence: CASSLYTDTQYF. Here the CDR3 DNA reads TGTGCCAGCAGCCTTTACACAGATACGCAGTATTTT.

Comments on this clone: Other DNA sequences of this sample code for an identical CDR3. The CDR3 sequence: CASSFQGGQPQHF. The CDR3 region has the DNA TGTGCCAGCAGCTTCCAGGGAGGTCAGCCCCAGCATTTT. This chain uses TRBV7-2 with TRBJ1-5; possible D gene TRBD1, 5 bases. V lost 3 bases and J 6 bases, leaving 9 bases between the germline ends. The CDR3 is 13 residues long. Germline-derived CDR1 and CDR2 are SGHTA and FQGNSA.

The CDR3 DNA is TGTGCCAGCAGGGACAGGCCCCACGAGCAGTACTTC. This encodes CASRDRPHEQYF. The J gene is TRBJ2-7, the V gene TRBV6-1; 7 bases match TRBD1. V was pared by 6 bases and J by 5 bases, with 4 bases of the junction left unmatched. CDR1 MNHNS and CDR2 SASEGT come from the germline V gene. CDR3 length: 12 residues.

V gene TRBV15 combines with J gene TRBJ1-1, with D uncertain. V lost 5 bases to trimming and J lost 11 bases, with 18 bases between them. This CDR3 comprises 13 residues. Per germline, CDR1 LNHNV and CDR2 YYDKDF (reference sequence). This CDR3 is CATSPREGGIAFF. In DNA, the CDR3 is TGTGCCACCAGCCCTCGGGAGGGAGGGATTGCTTTCTTT. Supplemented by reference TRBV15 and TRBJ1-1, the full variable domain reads DAMVIQNPRYQVTQFGKPVTLSCSQTLNHNVMYWYQQKSSQAPKLLFHYYDKDFNNEADTPDNFQSRRPNTSFCFLDIRSPGLGDTAMYLCATSPREGGIAFFGQGTRLTVV.

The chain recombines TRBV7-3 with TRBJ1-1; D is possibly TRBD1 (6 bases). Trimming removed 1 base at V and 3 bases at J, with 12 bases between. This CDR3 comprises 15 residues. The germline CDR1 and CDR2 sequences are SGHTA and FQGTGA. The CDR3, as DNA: TGTGCCAGCAGCTTAATTGGGGGCTCGTACACTGAAGCTTTCTTT. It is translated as CASSLIGGSYTEAFF.